One T cell receptor (beta chain) is described in this entry. This sample is part of a study of T-cell memory formation after mild COVID-19. TCRdb fed the 5' RACE reads into MiXCR, producing one record per CDR3 protein. The sample has 40,000 to 45,000 distinct CDR3 sequences, approximately 9.7% seen once. The germline V gene encodes CDR1 SGHRS and CDR2 YFSETQ. Trimming at V came to 4 bases and at J to 4 bases, leaving 11 bases not matched to a gene. The CDR3 has 16 residues. The source material was PBMCs or a T cell subset sorted from them (not recorded which). The V gene is TRBV5-1, the J gene TRBJ2-5, with 9 bases that match TRBD1. This TCR derives from an adult woman who had mild COVID-19 (a few samples of this study predate the infection). Cell type and time point are not known. The CDR3 coding sequence is TGCGCCAGCAGCGGACTACTACAGGGGGCAGGAGAGACCCAGTACTTC. Amino acids: CASSGLLQGAGETQYF.